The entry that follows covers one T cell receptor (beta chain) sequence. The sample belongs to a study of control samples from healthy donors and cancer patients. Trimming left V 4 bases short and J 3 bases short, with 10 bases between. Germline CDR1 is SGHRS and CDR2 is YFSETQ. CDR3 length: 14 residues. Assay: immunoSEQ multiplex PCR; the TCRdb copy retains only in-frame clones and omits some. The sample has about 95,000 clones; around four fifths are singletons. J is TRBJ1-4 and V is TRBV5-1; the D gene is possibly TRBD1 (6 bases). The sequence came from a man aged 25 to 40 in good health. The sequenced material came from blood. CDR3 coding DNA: TGCGCCAGCAGCCTGGACAGTTCTAATGAAAAACTGTTTTTT. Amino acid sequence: CASSLDSSNEKLFF.